This T cell receptor (beta chain) was documented in a study of breast tumors, draining lymph nodes, adjacent tissues. Study observations and caveats: The lymph node origin of tumor T cells was framed as consistent with a hypothesis, not demonstrated. Tumor TCR diversity was below lymph nodes but above nontumor tissue.

V was pared by 5 bases and J by 8 bases, with 8 bases of the junction left unmatched. Per germline, CDR1 SEHNR and CDR2 FQNEAQ (reference sequence). CDR3 size: 13 residues. TCRdb reanalysed the multiplex PCR reads using MiXCR and keeps one entry per CDR3 protein. This repertoire shows some 230,000 distinct CDR3 sequences, nearly 35% found once; its top ten account for roughly 3.5%. The lymph nodes were axillary draining lymph nodes from breast cancer patients. Note on this clonotype: Its antigen is as yet unknown.

The sample taken for sequencing was axillary lymph node tissue. This sequence was found in a female donor with breast cancer. Some clones in this sample may be carry-over from other donors' samples. The V and J genes are TRBV7-9 and TRBJ2-5; TRBD2 matches 7 bases. CDR3 coding DNA: TGTGCCAGCAGCCAAGATTGGGGGGGTACCCAGTACTTC. Translation: CASSQDWGGTQYF. The entire variable domain, with the rest obtained from reference TRBV7-9 and TRBJ2-5, is as follows: DTGVSQNPRHKITKRGQNVTFRCDPISEHNRLYWYRQTLGQGPEFLTYFQNEAQLEKSRLLSDRFSAERPKGSFSTLEIQRTEQGDSAMYLCASSQDWGGTQYFGPGTRLLVL.